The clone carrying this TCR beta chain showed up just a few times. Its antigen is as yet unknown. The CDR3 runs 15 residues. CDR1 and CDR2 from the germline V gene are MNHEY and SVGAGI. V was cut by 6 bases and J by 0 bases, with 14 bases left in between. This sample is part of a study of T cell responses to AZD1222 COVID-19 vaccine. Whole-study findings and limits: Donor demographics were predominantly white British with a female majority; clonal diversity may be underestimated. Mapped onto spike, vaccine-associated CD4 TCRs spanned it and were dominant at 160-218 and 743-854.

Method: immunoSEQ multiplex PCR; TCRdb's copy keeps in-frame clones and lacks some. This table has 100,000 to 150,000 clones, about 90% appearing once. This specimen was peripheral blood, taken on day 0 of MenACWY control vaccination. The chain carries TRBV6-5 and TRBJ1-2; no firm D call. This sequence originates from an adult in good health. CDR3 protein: CASRKKGFANYGYTF. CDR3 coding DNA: TGTGCCAGCAGGAAAAAGGGTTTTGCTAACTATGGCTACACCTTC.